These T cell receptor beta chains were read from a single sample in a study of blood T cells in healthy people across ages. MiXCR, run by TCRdb on the 5' RACE reads, gives a single entry per CDR3 protein. The sample shows fewer than 2,000,000 distinct CDR3 sequences, about 31% of them seen only once. Sequences were obtained from blood. These receptors all stem from a woman aged 25 to 39 in good health. Each CDR3 is given without its conserved first and last residue. The order of the fields is J gene, V gene, clone size, CDR3 protein. Clone size is stated in some rows and not others, as once, few, many or a class when expanded.

TRBJ2-7 TRBV3-1 - ASSRSGQGPYEQY
TRBJ1-4 TRBV20-1 few SAREWGDEKLF
TRBJ1-4 TRBV7-9 - ASSPDSERLF
TRBJ2-1 TRBV20-1 - SARDPGQASSYNEQF
TRBJ2-3 TRBV7-2 few ASSLARGGARADTQY
TRBJ1-2 TRBV6-2/TRBV6-3 - ASRKGDRGYGYT
TRBJ2-3 TRBV10-1 - AGSELAVTDTQY
TRBJ1-6 TRBV20-1 few SASPLTGNSPLH
TRBJ2-1 TRBV20-1 few SAREGLADLYGNEQF
TRBJ2-7 TRBV27 few ASRKSGRAHEQY
TRBJ2-7 TRBV5-1 - ASSWAGTGLYEQY
TRBJ2-1 TRBV29-1 many SVEGGTSYNEQF
TRBJ2-1 TRBV28 few ASTQNHEQF
TRBJ2-5 TRBV12-3/TRBV12-4 - ASSSHAGIQETQY
TRBJ2-3 TRBV20-1 - SASDRLAASTGTQY
TRBJ2-1 TRBV11-1 few ASSPIMEGYNEQF
TRBJ2-7 TRBV15 few ATSRGLAGGISYEQY
TRBJ2-1 TRBV20-1 - SASARDSYNERF
TRBJ2-1 TRBV5-1 - ASSSGTGRIGEQF
TRBJ1-2 TRBV12-3/TRBV12-4 few ASSLAPAEGYGYT
TRBJ2-7 TRBV6-6 few ASSYSTSGTYEQY
TRBJ2-5 TRBV7-2 - ASSLMVSQETQY
TRBJ2-1 TRBV12-3/TRBV12-4 few ASSFPIRRESSYNEQF
TRBJ2-6 TRBV4-1 - ASSQVFEKASGANVLT
TRBJ2-5 TRBV20-1 - SGGTGGYGQETQY
TRBJ2-7 TRBV2 - ASRGSGVDEQY
TRBJ2-1 TRBV3-1 - ASSQEGTIYNEQF
TRBJ1-4 TRBV5-1 - ASGLYATNEKLF
TRBJ2-5 TRBV11-2 many ASSPGLARRETQY
TRBJ2-7 TRBV7-9 - ASSLGGTLDEQY
TRBJ1-2 TRBV20-1 - SAREGPNGYT
TRBJ2-1 TRBV27 many ASSPASGGVHLPYNEQF
TRBJ2-1 TRBV9 few ASSVAGRGSYNEQF
TRBJ2-1 TRBV6-5 - ASSYSADGWERESYNEQF
- TRBV20-1 - SASFGIRLETQY
TRBJ2-1 TRBV12-3/TRBV12-4 - ASSSAGLGINEQF
TRBJ2-7 TRBV7-2 - ASSRVTIYEQY
TRBJ1-5 TRBV7-9 - ASSFHQDGAVLSNQPQH
TRBJ2-1 TRBV3-1 few ASSPIQGSYNEQF
TRBJ2-7 TRBV4-1 - ASSQGIAEQY
TRBJ2-1 TRBV7-9 - ASSLAIGGITDNEQF
TRBJ2-3 TRBV7-6 - ASSLFPSGADTDTQY
TRBJ2-7 TRBV6-5 - ASSYSNPLLATTFYEWQY
TRBJ2-7 TRBV29-1 many SVHRDVGEQY
TRBJ1-1 TRBV20-1 - SARLPGHGTGEAF
TRBJ1-2 TRBV20-1 - SAPGFYGYT
TRBJ2-7 TRBV4-2 few ASSQDVMGADGGYEQY
TRBJ2-7 TRBV5-5 many ASSPLLLGVGEQY
TRBJ2-1 TRBV5-1 many ASSSMASGDNEQF